These 20 T cell receptor beta chains share one sample of origin, sequenced in a study of beta chain features in type 1 diabetes (dated by TCRdb to the late 2010s). Library preparation employed the immunoSEQ multiplex PCR assay. All of the isolated RNA was reverse transcribed with the High Capacity cDNA Reverse Transcription Kit, so expressed TCRB transcripts were sequenced. Entries here come from immuneACCESS through TCRdb and include only in-frame sequences with V and J called. Some clones fail to appear in such tables; in the studies checked, an unresolved V gene covers under half of the shortfall, and the cause of the remainder is unknown. The table for this sample lists almost 250,000 clones; 12% to 15% of them were counted only once. Of the sample, around 0.03% falls within the top ten clones. Input material: naive CD4+ T cells from blood. Reading the label with the study, this specimen's cell subset or site is: true naive CD4+ T cells. These receptor sequences come from a woman aged 40 to 50 in good health.

The genes are TRBV5-1 and TRBJ2-3; 7 bases match TRBD1. The CDR3 spans 14 residues. The V gene end was trimmed by 4 bases and the J gene end by 4 bases; junction bases not matched to a gene: 6. The germline CDR1 and CDR2 sequences are SGHRS and YFSETQ. The CDR3: CASSPDRAADTQYF. In DNA, the CDR3 is TGCGCCAGCAGCCCCGACAGGGCGGCAGATACGCAGTATTTT.

There are a few counts of this clone. The genes are TRBV11-2 and TRBJ1-2; tentative D call: TRBD1 (6 bases). This CDR3 contains 15 residues. V lost 5 bases, J lost 3 bases, and 16 bases lay in between. Germline V gives CDR1 SGHAT, CDR2 FQNNGV. This CDR3 reads CASSPGKGTHYGYTF. CDR3 nucleotide sequence: TGTGCCAGCAGCCCGGGGAAGGGGACACACTATGGCTACACCTTC.

This chain uses TRBV5-1 with TRBJ2-6; TRBD1 matches 8 bases. Germline CDR1 is SGHRS and CDR2 is YFSETQ. The CDR3 is made up of 19 amino acids. J was trimmed by 0 bases and V by 2 bases; bases with no gene match: 10. CDR3 loop: CASSFIGQGRTSGANVLTF. In DNA form, the CDR3 reads TGCGCCAGCAGCTTTATAGGACAGGGTCGTACCTCTGGGGCCAACGTCCTGACTTTC.

This clone was recorded a few times. The chain has TRBV7-9 and TRBJ2-2; 9 bases align to TRBD1. The V and J ends lost 5 bases and 1 base, in that order; junction bases with no gene match: 8. Looked up from germline, CDR1 is SEHNR and CDR2 is FQNEAQ (reference sequence). CDR3 size: 17 residues. The CDR3: CASSRTPGQGNTGELFF. DNA of the CDR3: TGTGCCAGCAGCCGTACACCGGGACAGGGGAACACCGGGGAGCTGTTTTTT.

V usage is TRBV6-5 and J usage is TRBJ1-5; unclear D gene. The CDR3 is 15 residues long. V was pared by 6 bases and J by 2 bases, with 14 bases between. Germline CDR1 and CDR2: MNHEY and SVGAGI. This CDR3 reads CASRTSVNGNQPQHF. CDR3 DNA sequence: TGTGCCAGCAGGACATCGGTAAACGGCAATCAGCCCCAGCATTTT.

The rearrangement links TRBV5-1 to TRBJ2-7, with 11 positions matching TRBD1. Germline trimming cut 2 bases from V and 2 bases from J; bases unmatched to any gene: 12. This CDR3 is built from 18 residues. Looked up from germline, CDR1 is SGHRS and CDR2 is YFSETQ. CDR3 sequence: CASSFLWTGGAATYEQYF. The CDR3 DNA sequence: TGCGCCAGCAGCTTTTTATGGACAGGGGGCGCCGCCACCTACGAGCAGTACTTC.

This clone has just a few counts. The rearrangement joins TRBV6-5 to TRBJ1-5; possibly TRBD1 for D (5 bases). CDR3 size: 14 residues. Germline V gives CDR1 MNHEY, CDR2 SVGAGI. Trimming took off 6 bases at V and 6 bases at J, with 15 bases between the two ends. The CDR3 DNA is TGTGCCAGCAGCAACGGAGGGGCGGGTCAGCCCCAGCATTTT. The encoded protein is CASSNGGAGQPQHF.

The chain combines TRBV5-4 with TRBJ2-3; 7 nucleotides align to TRBD2. Germline CDR1 and CDR2: SGHNT and YYREEE (reference sequence). Trimming cost V 2 bases and J 2 bases; bases outside gene matches: 5. The CDR3 loop spans 15 amino acids. The CDR3, as DNA: TGTGCCAGCAGCTTCCCTAGCGGACCCACAGATACGCAGTATTTT. It codes for CASSFPSGPTDTQYF.

V usage is TRBV5-4 and J usage is TRBJ1-2; 7 nucleotides align to TRBD1. Germline V CDR1 and CDR2: SGHNT, YYREEE (reference sequence). This CDR3 comprises 14 residues. V lost 0 bases to trimming and J lost 8 bases; unmatched junction nucleotides: 7. CDR3 DNA: TGTGCCAGCAGCTTGGGAGGGGGCGAGGGGGGCTACACCTTC. This translates into CASSLGGGEGGYTF.

V usage is TRBV2 and J usage is TRBJ1-6, with D maybe TRBD1 (6 bases). The CDR3 sequence is 14 residues long. CDR1 SNHLY and CDR2 FYNNEI come from the germline V gene. V dropped 7 bases and J dropped 6 bases, with 13 bases sitting between them. CDR3 sequence reads: CASKKGVPNSPLHF. In DNA, the CDR3 is TGTGCCAGCAAGAAGGGGGTACCTAATTCACCCCTCCACTTT.

This chain uses TRBV19 with TRBJ1-5, with D possibly TRBD1 on 6 matching bases. This CDR3 is 18 amino acids long. V lost 2 bases and J 0 bases, leaving 17 bases between the germline ends. Germline V lookup: CDR1 LNHDA, CDR2 SQIVND (reference sequence). CDR3 sequence: CASSIWGPEADSNQPQHF. In DNA, the CDR3 is TGTGCCAGTAGTATATGGGGGCCCGAAGCAGATAGCAATCAGCCCCAGCATTTT. Variable domain in full (rest from reference TRBV19 and TRBJ1-5): DGGITQSPKYLFRKEGQNVTLSCEQNLNHDAMYWYRQDPGQGLRLIYYSQIVNDFQKGDIAEGYSVSREKKESFPLTVTSAQKNPTAFYLCASSIWGPEADSNQPQHFGDGTRLSIL.

This chain joins TRBV7-2 and TRBJ2-7; the match to TRBD2 covers 9 bases. V was clipped by 5 bases and J by 3 bases; unmatched bases: 11. The germline CDR1 and CDR2 sequences are SGHTA and FQGNSA. The CDR3 contains 16 residues. The CDR3 loop reads CASSPNAAGGHYEQYF. CDR3 nucleotide sequence: TGTGCCAGCAGCCCAAACGCGGCGGGGGGGCACTACGAGCAGTACTTC.

A few counts support this clone. J is TRBJ1-5 and V is TRBV2; D may be TRBD1 (6 bases). Germline V gene sequence: CDR1 SNHLY, CDR2 FYNNEI. V lost 10 bases and J lost 7, with 14 bases in between. This CDR3 region has 12 residues. CDR3 loop: CATKGDRQPQHF. CDR3 DNA sequence: TGTGCCACCAAGGGGGACCGGCAGCCCCAGCATTTT.

This clone was seen only a few times. V gene TRBV9 combines with J gene TRBJ1-4, with 7 bases identical to TRBD1. Per germline, CDR1 SGDLS and CDR2 YYNGEE. The V and J ends lost 3 bases and 5 bases, in that order; junction bases with no gene match: 1. This CDR3 region has 13 residues. CDR3 loop: CASSGGQNEKLFF. The CDR3 DNA follows: TGTGCCAGCAGCGGGGGACAGAATGAAAAACTGTTTTTT.

This clone was counted only a few times. The chain has TRBV2 and TRBJ1-2; possible D gene TRBD1, 5 bases. This CDR3 spans 14 amino acids. Trimming removed 6 bases from V and 3 bases from J, with 14 bases in between. Germline CDR1 SNHLY, CDR2 FYNNEI. The CDR3 sequence is CASSRVALDYGYTF. CDR3 DNA: TGTGCCAGCAGCAGGGTAGCCCTTGACTATGGCTACACCTTC. Full variable domain (rest looked up from reference TRBV2 and TRBJ1-2): EPEVTQTPSHQVTQMGQEVILRCVPISNHLYFYWYRQILGQKVEFLVSFYNNEISEKSEIFDDQFSVERPDGSNFTLKIRSTKLEDSAMYFCASSRVALDYGYTFGSGTRLTVV.

V is TRBV7-9 and J is TRBJ1-6, with D possibly matching TRBD1 (6 bases). The CDR3 has 15 amino acids. Trimming left V 4 bases short and J 9 bases short, with 16 bases between. Germline CDR1 reads SEHNR; CDR2 reads FQNEAQ (reference sequence). The CDR3 DNA sequence: TGTGCCAGCAGCTCGAGCGGGGACATTACTTCACCCCTCCACTTT. As protein: CASSSSGDITSPLHF. Together with reference TRBV7-9 and TRBJ1-6, the CDR3 gives the full variable domain: DTGVSQNPRHKITKRGQNVTFRCDPISEHNRLYWYRQTLGQGPEFLTYFQNEAQLEKSRLLSDRFSAERPKGSFSTLEIQRTEQGDSAMYLCASSSSGDITSPLHFGNGTRLTVT.

This clone has a handful of counts. The V gene is TRBV28, the J gene TRBJ2-7; 8 nucleotides align to TRBD1. Germline CDR1 is MDHEN and CDR2 is SYDVKM. This CDR3 region has 13 residues. V dropped 6 bases and J dropped 4; count of bases not matched to a gene: 5. CDR3 sequence (DNA): TGTGCCAGCAGCCGGGACAGGACGTACGAGCAGTACTTC. Translated, it gives CASSRDRTYEQYF.

This clone has more than one count but fewer than ten. This sequence joins TRBV7-9 and TRBJ2-5, with 11 bases lining up with TRBD2. V was pared by 0 bases and J by 5 bases, with 8 bases of the junction left unmatched. The CDR3 is made up of 17 amino acids. Germline CDR1 reads SEHNR; CDR2 reads FQNEAQ (reference sequence). The CDR3 sequence: CASSLARLAGQSETQYF. CDR3 nucleotide sequence: TGTGCCAGCAGCTTAGCCCGACTAGCGGGGCAGTCGGAGACCCAGTACTTC. The whole variable domain, remainder taken from reference TRBV7-9 and TRBJ2-5, is DTGVSQNPRHKITKRGQNVTFRCDPISEHNRLYWYRQTLGQGPEFLTYFQNEAQLEKSRLLSDRFSAERPKGSFSTLEIQRTEQGDSAMYLCASSLARLAGQSETQYFGPGTRLLVL.

The J gene is TRBJ2-7, the V gene TRBV29-1; D gene ambiguous. The germline gives CDR1 SQVTM, CDR2 ANQGSEA. V lost 4 bases and J 3 bases, leaving 13 bases between the germline ends. There are 13 residues in the CDR3. Here the CDR3 reads CSVGLQHVYEQYF. The CDR3 DNA follows: TGCAGCGTTGGGCTTCAACACGTCTACGAGCAGTACTTC.

The chain is built from TRBV11-2 and TRBJ1-1; D remains unclear. This CDR3 is 12 amino acids long. In germline, CDR1 is SGHAT, CDR2 FQNNGV. The V end lost 1 base, the J end lost 11 bases, and 11 bases lay between the germline ends. The CDR3 is CASSLVGGIAFF. For the CDR3, the DNA is TGTGCCAGCAGCTTAGTGGGAGGGATTGCTTTCTTT.